The 10 T cell receptor beta chains below were found in one sample sequenced in a study of post-analysis software for immune sequencing data. Broader study findings: Controls had lower frequencies than patients of four or five TRBV segments, which included TRBV5-6, TRBV5-1 and TRBV20-1.

cDNA libraries of TCR beta carried unique molecular identifiers. TCRdb ran MiXCR on the PCR reads and lists one entry per CDR3 protein. The data hold some 690,000 distinct CDR3 sequences, with 25% to 30% observed a single time. These receptors have no known antigen. The specimen was blood. Source of these receptors: a girl under 18 with multiple sclerosis.

The chain combines TRBV7-9 with TRBJ2-1; TRBD1 aligns across 8 bases. With V trimmed by 5 bases and J by 6 bases, 18 bases remained unmatched. Looked up from germline, CDR1 is SEHNR and CDR2 is FQNEAQ (reference sequence). The CDR3 consists of 18 residues. The CDR3 sequence is CASSSNAVDRVNPNEQFF. As DNA, the CDR3 is TGTGCCAGCAGCAGCAACGCGGTGGACAGGGTGAACCCCAATGAGCAGTTCTTC. Complete variable domain (other parts from reference TRBV7-9 and TRBJ2-1): DTGVSQNPRHKITKRGQNVTFRCDPISEHNRLYWYRQTLGQGPEFLTYFQNEAQLEKSRLLSDRFSAERPKGSFSTLEIQRTEQGDSAMYLCASSSNAVDRVNPNEQFFGPGTRLTVL.

This chain joins TRBV6-1 and TRBJ2-7; perhaps TRBD2 as D (5 bases). Germline CDR1 reads MNHNS; CDR2 reads SASEGT. The CDR3 loop spans 14 amino acids. The V and J ends lost 3 bases and 2 bases respectively, with 11 bases between them. CDR3 DNA sequence: TGTGCCAGCAGTGACGGACTTGGCCCCTACGAGCAGTACTTC. Its protein product is CASSDGLGPYEQYF.

The chain recombines TRBV7-2 with TRBJ2-2; unclear D gene. V was shortened by 0 bases and J by 11 bases, with 16 bases between the two germline ends. CDR3 length: 15 amino acids. Per the germline V gene, CDR1 is SGHTA and CDR2 is FQGNSA. The CDR3: CASSLAPGPGGELFF. CDR3 nucleotide sequence: TGTGCCAGCAGCTTAGCGCCGGGCCCGGGCGGAGAGCTGTTTTTT.

This clonotype was detected only a few times. The genes are TRBV6-5 and TRBJ2-5, with D unresolved. V gave up 5 bases and J gave up 1 base, with 11 bases separating them. Germline-derived CDR1 and CDR2 are MNHEY and SVGAGI. The CDR3 runs to 14 residues. CDR3 coding DNA: TGTGCCAGCAGTCCCTCGGTACTCCAAGAGACCCAGTACTTC. This encodes CASSPSVLQETQYF.

The CDR3 reads CSVEQTGEDTQYF. The CDR3 coding sequence is TGCAGCGTCGAACAGACAGGGGAAGATACGCAGTATTTT. This chain joins TRBV29-1 and TRBJ2-3; 8 bases match TRBD1. V shed 6 bases, J shed 5 bases, and the junction held 7 bases outside the gene matches. The CDR3 sequence is 13 residues long. The germline V gene has CDR1 SQVTM and CDR2 ANQGSEA.

V and J are TRBV7-9 and TRBJ1-6; D remains unclear. This CDR3 has 14 residues. V was cut by 3 bases and J by 8 bases, with 11 bases left in between. Germline V gene lookup returns CDR1 SEHNR and CDR2 FQNEAQ (reference sequence). The CDR3 region has the DNA TGTGCCAGCAGCTTTCCAGGTTTCGATTCACCCCTCCACTTT. This translates into CASSFPGFDSPLHF.

This clonotype occurred a few times. This chain uses TRBV29-1 with TRBJ1-2; possible D gene TRBD1, 5 bases. CDR1 and CDR2 from the germline V gene are SQVTM and ANQGSEA. With 3 bases removed from V and 8 bases from J, the gap between germline ends came to 19 bases. The CDR3 covers 14 residues. The CDR3 nucleotides read TGCAGCGTTGATCTTGGGCGGGGTGAGGGGGGCTACACCTTC. Protein sequence: CSVDLGRGEGGYTF.

This chain's CDR3 is CASSAYRNTEAFF. The CDR3 DNA sequence: TGTGCCAGCAGTGCCTATCGGAACACTGAAGCTTTCTTT. The J gene is TRBJ1-1, the V gene TRBV6-5; D uncertain. Looked up from germline, CDR1 is MNHEY and CDR2 is SVGAGI. The V end was cut by 5 bases, the J end by 1 base, with 8 bases between. CDR3 length equals 13 residues.

This clonotype appeared a single time. The CDR3 coding sequence is TGCAGTGCTAGGGGATACGGGACTAGCGGGAGGGCCCTCACAGATACGCAGTATTTT. This gives the protein CSARGYGTSGRALTDTQYF. V is TRBV20-1 and J is TRBJ2-3; 16 bases align to TRBD2. CDR1 and CDR2 from the germline V gene are DFQATT and SNEGSKA (reference sequence). The ends lost 3 bases at V and 2 bases at J; junction bases unmatched: 11. This CDR3 is built from 19 residues.

The rearrangement links TRBV28 to TRBJ2-7, with D perhaps TRBD1 or TRBD2 (5 bases each). The CDR3 is 12 residues long. Germline-derived CDR1 and CDR2 are MDHEN and SYDVKM. V gave up 3 bases and J gave up 4 bases, with 7 bases separating them. The CDR3 DNA sequence: TGTGCCAGCAGTTTTTGGGGGTACGAGCAGTACTTC. This codes for CASSFWGYEQYF.